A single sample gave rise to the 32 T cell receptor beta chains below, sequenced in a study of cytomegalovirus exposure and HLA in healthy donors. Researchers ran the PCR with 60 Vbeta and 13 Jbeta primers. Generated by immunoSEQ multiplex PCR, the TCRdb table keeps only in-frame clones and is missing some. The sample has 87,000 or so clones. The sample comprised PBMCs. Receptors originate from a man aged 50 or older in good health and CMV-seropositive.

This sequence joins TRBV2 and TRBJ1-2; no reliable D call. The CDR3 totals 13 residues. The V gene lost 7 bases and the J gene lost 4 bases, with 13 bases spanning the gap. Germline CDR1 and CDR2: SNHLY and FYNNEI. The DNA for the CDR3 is TGTGCCAGCATTCTGTCCTCGGGCTATGGCTACACCTTC. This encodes CASILSSGYGYTF.

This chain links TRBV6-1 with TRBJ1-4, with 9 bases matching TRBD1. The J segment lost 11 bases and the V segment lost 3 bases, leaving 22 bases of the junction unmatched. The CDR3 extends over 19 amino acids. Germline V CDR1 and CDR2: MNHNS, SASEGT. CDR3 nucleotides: TGTGCCAGCAGTGAGGAAGTGCAGACAGGGGGGCGCCGGGCCTTTAAACTGTTTTTT. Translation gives CASSEEVQTGGRRAFKLFF.

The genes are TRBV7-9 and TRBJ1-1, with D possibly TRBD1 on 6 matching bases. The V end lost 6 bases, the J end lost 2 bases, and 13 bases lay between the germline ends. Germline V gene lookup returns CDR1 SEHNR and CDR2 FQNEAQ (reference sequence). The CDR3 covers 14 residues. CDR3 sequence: CASSLRTANTEAFF. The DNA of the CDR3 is TGTGCCAGCAGTCTCAGGACAGCAAACACTGAAGCTTTCTTT.

CDR3 protein: CASTWTSGRSTDTQYF. In DNA, the CDR3 is TGTGCCAGTACCTGGACTAGCGGGAGGTCCACAGATACGCAGTATTTT. The chain couples TRBV19 to TRBJ2-3, with TRBD2 matching over 14 bases. V shed 7 bases, J shed 2 bases, and the junction held 5 bases outside the gene matches. The CDR3 runs 16 residues. Germline CDR1 is LNHDA and CDR2 is SQIVND (reference sequence).

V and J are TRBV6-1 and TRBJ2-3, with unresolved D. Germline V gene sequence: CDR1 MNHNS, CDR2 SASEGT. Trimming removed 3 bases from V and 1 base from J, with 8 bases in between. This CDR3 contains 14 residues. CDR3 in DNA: TGTGCCAGCAGTGATACATGGCGCACAGATACGCAGTATTTT. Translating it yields CASSDTWRTDTQYF.

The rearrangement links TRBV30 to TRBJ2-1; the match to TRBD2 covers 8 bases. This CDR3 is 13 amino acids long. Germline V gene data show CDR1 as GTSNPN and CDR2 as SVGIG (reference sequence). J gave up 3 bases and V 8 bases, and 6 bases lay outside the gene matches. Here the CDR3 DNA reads TGTGCCACAGAACGGGAGGGCTACAATGAGCAGTTCTTC. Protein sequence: CATEREGYNEQFF.

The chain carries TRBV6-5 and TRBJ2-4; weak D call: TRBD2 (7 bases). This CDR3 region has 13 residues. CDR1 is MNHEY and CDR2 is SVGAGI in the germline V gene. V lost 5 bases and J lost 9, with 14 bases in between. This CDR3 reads CASSPLRGGIQYF. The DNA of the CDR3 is TGTGCCAGCAGTCCCCTAAGGGGGGGCATTCAGTACTTC.

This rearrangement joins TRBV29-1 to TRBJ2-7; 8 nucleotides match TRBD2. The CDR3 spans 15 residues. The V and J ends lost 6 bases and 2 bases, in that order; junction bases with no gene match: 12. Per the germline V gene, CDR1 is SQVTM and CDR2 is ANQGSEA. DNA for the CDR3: TGCAGCGTCGGGGGGGACCCAAAAATCCCCTACGAGCAGTACGTC. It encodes CSVGGDPKIPYEQYV.

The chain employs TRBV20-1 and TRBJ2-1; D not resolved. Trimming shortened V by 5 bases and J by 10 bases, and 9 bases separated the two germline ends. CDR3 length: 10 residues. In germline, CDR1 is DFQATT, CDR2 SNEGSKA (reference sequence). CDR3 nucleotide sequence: TGCAGTGCTCCCCTGACAGAGCAGTTCTTC. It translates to CSAPLTEQFF.

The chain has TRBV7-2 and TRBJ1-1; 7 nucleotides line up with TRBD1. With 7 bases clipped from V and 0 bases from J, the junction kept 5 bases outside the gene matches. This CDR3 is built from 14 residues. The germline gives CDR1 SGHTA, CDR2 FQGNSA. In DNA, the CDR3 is TGTGCCAGCAACCGACAGGGATTGAACACTGAAGCTTTCTTT. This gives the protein CASNRQGLNTEAFF.

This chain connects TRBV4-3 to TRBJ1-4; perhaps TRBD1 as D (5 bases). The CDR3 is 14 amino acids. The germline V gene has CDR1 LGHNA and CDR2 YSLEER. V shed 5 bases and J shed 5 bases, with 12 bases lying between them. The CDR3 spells CASSVGQGNEKLFF. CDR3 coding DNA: TGCGCCAGCAGCGTCGGGCAGGGAAATGAAAAACTGTTTTTT.

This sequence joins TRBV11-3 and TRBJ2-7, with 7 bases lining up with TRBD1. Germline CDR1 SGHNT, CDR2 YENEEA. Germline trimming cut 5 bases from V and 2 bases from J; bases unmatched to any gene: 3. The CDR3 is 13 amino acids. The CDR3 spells CASSGGQTYEQYF. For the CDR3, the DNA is TGTGCCAGCAGCGGGGGACAGACCTACGAGCAGTACTTC.

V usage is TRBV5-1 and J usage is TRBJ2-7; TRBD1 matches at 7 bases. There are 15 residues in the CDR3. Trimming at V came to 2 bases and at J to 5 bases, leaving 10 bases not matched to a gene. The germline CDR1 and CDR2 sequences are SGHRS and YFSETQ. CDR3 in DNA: TGCGCCAGCAGCTTATCCGGGACAGAAGGGGACGAGCAGTACTTC. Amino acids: CASSLSGTEGDEQYF.

CDR3 DNA: TGCGCCAGCAGCCTCCGGACTAGCTACACCGGGGAGCTGTTTTTT. This sequence encodes CASSLRTSYTGELFF. The chain joins TRBV4-1 to TRBJ2-2; 8 positions match TRBD2. The length of the CDR3 is 15 residues. The V and J ends lost 4 bases and 3 bases, in that order; junction bases with no gene match: 4. CDR1 and CDR2 from the germline V gene are MGHRA and YSYEKL.

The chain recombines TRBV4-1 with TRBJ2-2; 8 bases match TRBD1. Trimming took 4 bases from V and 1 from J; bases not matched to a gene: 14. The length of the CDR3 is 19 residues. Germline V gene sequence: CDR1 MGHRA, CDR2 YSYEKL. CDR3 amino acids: CASSPSGAGGPKNTGELFF. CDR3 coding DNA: TGCGCCAGCAGCCCCTCGGGAGCAGGGGGCCCCAAGAACACCGGGGAGCTGTTTTTT.

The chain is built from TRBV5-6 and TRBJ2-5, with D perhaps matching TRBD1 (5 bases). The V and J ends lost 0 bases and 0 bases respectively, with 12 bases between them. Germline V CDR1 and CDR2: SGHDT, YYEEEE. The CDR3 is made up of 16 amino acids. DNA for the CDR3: TGTGCCAGCAGCTTGGGGACACCTAAGTACCAAGAGACCCAGTACTTC. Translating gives CASSLGTPKYQETQYF.

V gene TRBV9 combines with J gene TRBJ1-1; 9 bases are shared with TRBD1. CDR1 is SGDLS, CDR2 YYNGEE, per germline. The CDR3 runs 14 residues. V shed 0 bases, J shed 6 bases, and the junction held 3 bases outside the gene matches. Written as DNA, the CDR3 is TGTGCCAGCAGCGTAGGGGACAGGGCGGCTGAAGCTTTCTTT. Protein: CASSVGDRAAEAFF.

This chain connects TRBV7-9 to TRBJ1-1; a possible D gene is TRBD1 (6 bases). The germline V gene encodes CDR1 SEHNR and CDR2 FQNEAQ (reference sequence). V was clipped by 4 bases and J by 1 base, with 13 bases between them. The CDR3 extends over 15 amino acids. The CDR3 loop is CASSSRGVENTEAFF. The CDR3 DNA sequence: TGTGCCAGCAGCTCCAGGGGTGTTGAGAACACTGAAGCTTTCTTT.

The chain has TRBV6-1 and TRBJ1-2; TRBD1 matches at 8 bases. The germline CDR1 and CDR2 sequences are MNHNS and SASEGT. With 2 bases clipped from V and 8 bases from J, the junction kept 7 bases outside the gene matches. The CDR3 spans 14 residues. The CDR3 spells CASSESDRGRGYTF. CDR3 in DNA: TGTGCCAGCAGTGAATCCGACAGGGGTAGGGGCTACACCTTC.

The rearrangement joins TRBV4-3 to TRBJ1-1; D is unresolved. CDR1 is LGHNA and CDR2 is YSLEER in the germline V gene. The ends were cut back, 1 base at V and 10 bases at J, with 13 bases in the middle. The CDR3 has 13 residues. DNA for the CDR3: TGCGCCAGCAGCCAAGTGACGGGAGGACGAGCTTTCTTT. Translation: CASSQVTGGRAFF.

CDR3: CSVVRGPRIAFF. The DNA of the CDR3 is TGCAGCGTCGTCAGGGGACCCAGGATAGCTTTCTTT. The chain uses TRBV29-1 and TRBJ1-1; D is perhaps TRBD1 (6 bases). V gave up 6 bases and J gave up 10 bases, with 18 bases separating them. Looked up from germline, CDR1 is SQVTM and CDR2 is ANQGSEA. CDR3 length equals 12 residues.

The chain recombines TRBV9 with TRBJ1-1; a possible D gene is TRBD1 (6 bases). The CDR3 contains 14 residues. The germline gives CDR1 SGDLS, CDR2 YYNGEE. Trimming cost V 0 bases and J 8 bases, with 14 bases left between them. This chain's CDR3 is CASSVVGTLGEAFF. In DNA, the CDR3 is TGTGCCAGCAGCGTAGTTGGGACACTCGGAGAAGCTTTCTTT.

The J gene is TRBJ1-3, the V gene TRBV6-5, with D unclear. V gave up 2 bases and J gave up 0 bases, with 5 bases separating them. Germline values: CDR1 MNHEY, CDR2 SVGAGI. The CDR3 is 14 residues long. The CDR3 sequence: CASSYASSGNTIYF. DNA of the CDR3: TGTGCCAGCAGTTACGCTAGCTCTGGAAACACCATATATTTT.

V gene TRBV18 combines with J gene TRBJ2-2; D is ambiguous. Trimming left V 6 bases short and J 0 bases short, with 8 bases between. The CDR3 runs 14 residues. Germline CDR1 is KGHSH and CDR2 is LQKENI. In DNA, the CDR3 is TGTGCCAGCTCCCTCGACTCGAACACCGGGGAGCTGTTTTTT. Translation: CASSLDSNTGELFF.

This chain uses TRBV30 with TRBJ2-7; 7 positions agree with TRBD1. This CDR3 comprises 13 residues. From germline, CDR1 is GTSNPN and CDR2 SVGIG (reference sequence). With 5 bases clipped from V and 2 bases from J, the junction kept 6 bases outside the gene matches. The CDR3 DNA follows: TGTGCCTGGTCCGGGACAGCCACCTACGAGCAGTACTTC. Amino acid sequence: CAWSGTATYEQYF.

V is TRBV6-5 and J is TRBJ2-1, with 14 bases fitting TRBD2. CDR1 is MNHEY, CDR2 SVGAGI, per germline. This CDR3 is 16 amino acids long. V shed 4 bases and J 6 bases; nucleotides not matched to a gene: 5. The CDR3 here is CASSWGLAGVLNEQFF. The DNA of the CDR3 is TGTGCCAGCAGTTGGGGACTAGCGGGAGTCCTCAATGAGCAGTTCTTC.

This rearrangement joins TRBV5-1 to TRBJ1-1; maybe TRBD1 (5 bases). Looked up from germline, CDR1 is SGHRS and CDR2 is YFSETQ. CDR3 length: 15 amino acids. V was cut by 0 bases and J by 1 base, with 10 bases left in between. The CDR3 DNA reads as TGCGCCAGCAGCTTGGCGATGGGGGGGAACACTGAAGCTTTCTTT. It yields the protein CASSLAMGGNTEAFF. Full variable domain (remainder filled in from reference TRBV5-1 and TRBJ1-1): KAGVTQTPRYLIKTRGQQVTLSCSPISGHRSVSWYQQTPGQGLQFLFEYFSETQRNKGNFPGRFSGRQFSNSRSEMNVSTLELGDSALYLCASSLAMGGNTEAFFGQGTRLTVV.

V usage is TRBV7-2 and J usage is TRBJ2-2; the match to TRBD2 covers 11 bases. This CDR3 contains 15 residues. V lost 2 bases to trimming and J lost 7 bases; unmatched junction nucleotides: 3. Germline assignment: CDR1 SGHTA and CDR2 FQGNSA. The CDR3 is CASSLLAGGGGELFF. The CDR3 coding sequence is TGTGCCAGCAGCTTACTAGCGGGAGGTGGCGGGGAGCTGTTTTTT.

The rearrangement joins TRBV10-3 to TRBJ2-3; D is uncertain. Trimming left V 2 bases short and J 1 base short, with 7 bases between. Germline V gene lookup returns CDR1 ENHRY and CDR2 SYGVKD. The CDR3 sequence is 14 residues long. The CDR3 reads CAISERQGTDTQYF. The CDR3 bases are TGTGCCATCAGTGAGCGGCAGGGCACAGATACGCAGTATTTT.

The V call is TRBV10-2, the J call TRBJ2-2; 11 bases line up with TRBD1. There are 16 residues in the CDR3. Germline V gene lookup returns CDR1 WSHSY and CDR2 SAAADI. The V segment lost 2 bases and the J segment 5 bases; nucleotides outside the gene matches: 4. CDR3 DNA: TGCGCCAGCAGTGAGCAGGGACAGGGGGGGACCGGGGAGCTGTTTTTT. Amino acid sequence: CASSEQGQGGTGELFF.

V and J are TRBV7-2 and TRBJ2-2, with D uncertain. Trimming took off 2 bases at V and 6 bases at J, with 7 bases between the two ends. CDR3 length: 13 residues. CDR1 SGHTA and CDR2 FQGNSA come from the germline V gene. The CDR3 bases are TGTGCCAGCAGCTTAACGGTGCCCGGGGAGCTGTTTTTT. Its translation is CASSLTVPGELFF.

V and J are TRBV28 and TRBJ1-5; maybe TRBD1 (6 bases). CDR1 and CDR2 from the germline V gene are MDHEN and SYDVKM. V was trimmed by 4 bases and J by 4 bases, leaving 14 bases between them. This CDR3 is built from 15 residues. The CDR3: CASSSRGVGNQPQHF. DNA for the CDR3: TGTGCCAGCAGTTCCAGGGGAGTTGGGAATCAGCCCCAGCATTTT.